This entry lists 15 T cell receptor beta chains sequenced from one sample in a study of T cell responses to AZD1222 COVID-19 vaccine. Data came from immunoSEQ multiplex PCR; TCRdb stores just in-frame clones and leaves some out. The sample includes around 170,000 clones, roughly 88% seen only once; the top ten take more than 9%. This specimen was peripheral blood, taken 28 days after the second AZD1222 dose. The receptors originated from an adult who received the AZD1222 COVID-19 vaccine.

The chain links TRBV11-3 to TRBJ1-6, with no clear D. The V gene's germline CDR1 is SGHNT and CDR2 YENEEA. The ends were cut back, 1 base at V and 8 bases at J, with 6 bases in the middle. CDR3 size: 13 residues. The CDR3 region has the DNA TGTGCCAGCAGCTTAGGGCCAGATTCACCCCTCCACTTT. Its protein product is CASSLGPDSPLHF.

This sequence joins TRBV5-1 and TRBJ2-7, with D possibly being TRBD2 (6 bases). This CDR3 comprises 16 residues. Germline V lookup: CDR1 SGHRS, CDR2 YFSETQ. Trimming cost V 0 bases and J 0 bases, with 13 bases left between them. The CDR3 is CASSLGRAGSSYEQYF. The CDR3 DNA is TGCGCCAGCAGCTTGGGTCGGGCGGGGAGCTCCTACGAGCAGTACTTC.

This chain uses TRBV5-1 with TRBJ2-7; TRBD1 matches at 10 bases. The V gene end was trimmed by 4 bases and the J gene end by 3 bases; junction bases not matched to a gene: 7. CDR3 length: 15 amino acids. Germline V gives CDR1 SGHRS, CDR2 YFSETQ. CDR3 nucleotide sequence: TGCGCCAGCAGCCCCCGGGACAGGGGCCACTACGAGCAGTACTTC. Its translation is CASSPRDRGHYEQYF.

The chain couples TRBV28 to TRBJ1-1; D uncertain. The length of the CDR3 is 14 residues. Trimming stripped 6 bases from V and 1 base from J, with 12 bases between. Germline loops: CDR1 MDHEN, CDR2 SYDVKM. In DNA, the CDR3 is TGTGCCAGCAGAGCCGCTCTGGCGAACACTGAAGCTTTCTTT. It translates to CASRAALANTEAFF.

A remark on this clone: The same CDR3 arises from other DNA sequences in this sample as well. The chain has TRBV2 and TRBJ2-3, with 11 bases that match TRBD2. Germline V gene sequence: CDR1 SNHLY, CDR2 FYNNEI. This CDR3 has 15 residues. The junction had 7 bases not matched to a gene; V was cut back by 6 bases and J by 5 bases. Here the CDR3 DNA reads TGTGCCAGCAGCGCCCTAGCGGGGGGACGAGATACGCAGTATTTT. Its translation is CASSALAGGRDTQYF.

The rearrangement uses TRBV5-4 and TRBJ1-1; TRBD1 aligns across 9 bases. J lost 2 bases, V lost 2 bases, and 4 bases had no gene match. Germline CDR1 and CDR2: SGHNT and YYREEE (reference sequence). The CDR3 length is 15 residues. CDR3 in amino acids: CASSLGQGRNTEAFF. CDR3 nucleotides: TGTGCCAGCAGCTTAGGACAGGGGAGAAACACTGAAGCTTTCTTT.

The chain has TRBV4-1 and TRBJ2-7; 10 bases are shared with TRBD2. CDR1 and CDR2 (germline): MGHRA, YSYEKL. V lost 0 bases, J lost 3 bases, and 5 bases stayed unmatched. The length of the CDR3 is 16 residues. DNA of the CDR3: TGCGCCAGCAGCCAAGAAACTAGCGGGGCGGGCTACGAGCAGTACTTC. It specifies CASSQETSGAGYEQYF.

This chain links TRBV30 with TRBJ2-3, with 8 bases that match TRBD2. J gave up 6 bases and V 0 bases, and 8 bases lay outside the gene matches. Germline V gives CDR1 GTSNPN, CDR2 SVGIG (reference sequence). This CDR3 contains 15 residues. CDR3: CAWSVPGLGVDTQYF. The CDR3 DNA reads TGTGCCTGGAGTGTCCCGGGACTAGGGGTCGATACGCAGTATTTT.

This chain connects TRBV7-3 to TRBJ2-1, with TRBD2 matching over 12 bases. V shed 5 bases, J shed 3 bases, and the junction held 2 bases outside the gene matches. The germline CDR1 and CDR2 sequences are SGHTA and FQGTGA. This CDR3 has 15 amino acids. CDR3 in DNA: TGTGCCAGCAGCCGGACTAGCGGGGACTACAATGAGCAGTTCTTC. This sequence encodes CASSRTSGDYNEQFF.

The chain is built from TRBV29-1 and TRBJ2-3, with D possibly being TRBD2 (6 bases). The CDR3 extends over 14 amino acids. Trimming took 7 bases from V and 0 from J, leaving 14 bases between them. CDR1 is SQVTM and CDR2 is ANQGSEA in the germline V gene. CDR3 sequence reads: CSAERRDSTDTQYF. The CDR3 region has the DNA TGCAGCGCCGAGAGGCGGGACAGCACAGATACGCAGTATTTT.

The chain uses TRBV6-5 and TRBJ2-7, with D hard to call. The CDR3 totals 14 residues. Germline CDR1 reads MNHEY; CDR2 reads SVGAGI. Trimming removed 0 bases from V and 1 base from J, with 7 bases in between. The CDR3: CASSYSRASYEQYF. CDR3 DNA sequence: TGTGCCAGCAGTTACTCTAGGGCATCCTACGAGCAGTACTTC.

The chain links TRBV15 to TRBJ2-2; 9 positions match TRBD1. V trimming: 1 base; J trimming: 6 bases; junction bases outside the gene matches: 15. Germline V gene sequence: CDR1 LNHNV, CDR2 YYDKDF (reference sequence). This CDR3 region has 19 residues. CDR3 nucleotides: TGTGCCACCAGCAGAGGTTCGACAGGGGGGTTCCCTGGGGCCGGGGAGCTGTTTTTT. Amino acid sequence: CATSRGSTGGFPGAGELFF.

The rearrangement links TRBV5-1 to TRBJ2-7; the match to TRBD1 covers 8 bases. CDR1 SGHRS and CDR2 YFSETQ come from the germline V gene. V trimming: 4 bases; J trimming: 0 bases; junction bases outside the gene matches: 6. The CDR3 runs to 15 residues. CDR3 loop: CASSPGQGLSYEQYF. For the CDR3, the DNA is TGCGCCAGCAGCCCCGGACAGGGCCTCTCCTACGAGCAGTACTTC.

The rearrangement links TRBV7-2 to TRBJ2-7; the match to TRBD2 covers 9 bases. CDR1 is SGHTA and CDR2 is FQGNSA in the germline V gene. This CDR3 is 14 amino acids long. Losses at the gene ends were 3 bases for V and 5 bases for J; bases not matched to a gene: 5. The CDR3 reads CASSLSGGFDEQYF. In DNA form, the CDR3 reads TGTGCCAGCAGCTTGAGCGGGGGGTTCGACGAGCAGTACTTC.

This sequence joins TRBV7-9 and TRBJ2-5, with D possibly called TRBD1 or TRBD2 (5 bases each). The ends were cut back, 5 bases at V and 5 bases at J, with 18 bases in the middle. Germline CDR1 SEHNR, CDR2 FQNEAQ (reference sequence). This CDR3 is built from 15 residues. CDR3 region: CASSLRGTQGETQYF. The CDR3 nucleotides are TGTGCCAGCAGCCTTCGGGGCACTCAAGGGGAGACCCAGTACTTC.